The next 21 T cell receptor beta chains were all read from a single sample in a study of T cell responses to AZD1222 COVID-19 vaccine. Sequencing used immunoSEQ multiplex PCR; TCRdb keeps in-frame clones, though not all of them. The table shows over 150,000 clones, with around 85% occurring only once. The sequencing here drew on peripheral blood, taken on day 0 of MenACWY control vaccination. The receptor source for this set is an adult in good health.

The V call is TRBV5-4, the J call TRBJ2-6; D call uncertain. Trimming shortened V by 5 bases and J by 0 bases, and 9 bases separated the two germline ends. This CDR3 has 15 amino acids. Per germline, CDR1 SGHNT and CDR2 YYREEE (reference sequence). The CDR3 coding sequence is TGTGCCAGCAGTTGGGTCTCCTCTGGGGCCAACGTCCTGACTTTC. This encodes CASSWVSSGANVLTF.

The V and J genes are TRBV3-1 (or the pseudogene TRBV3-2) and TRBJ2-6; D call uncertain. Between the trimmed V and J ends, which lost 4 bases and 1 base, there was a span of 8 bases. This CDR3 contains 15 residues. Looked up from germline, CDR1 is LGHDT and CDR2 is YNNKEL (reference sequence). CDR3 in amino acids: CASSRQSSGANVLTF. Written as DNA, the CDR3 is TGTGCCAGCAGCCGCCAGAGTTCTGGGGCCAACGTCCTGACTTTC.

The chain joins TRBV18 to TRBJ1-3, with D hard to call. This CDR3 is 13 amino acids long. The ends were cut back, 2 bases at V and 6 bases at J, with 8 bases in the middle. From germline, CDR1 is KGHSH and CDR2 LQKENI. CDR3 in DNA: TGTGCCAGCTCACCAAGCGACGCAAACACCATATATTTT. The encoded protein is CASSPSDANTIYF. The full variable domain, its missing parts supplied by reference TRBV18 and TRBJ1-3, is NAGVMQNPRHLVRRRGQEARLRCSPMKGHSHVYWYRQLPEEGLKFMVYLQKENIIDESGMPKERFSAEFPKEGPSILRIQQVVRGDSAAYFCASSPSDANTIYFGEGSWLTVV.

CDR3: CASSIEPRVGQPQHF. In DNA form, the CDR3 reads TGTGCCAGTAGTATAGAACCCAGGGTCGGTCAGCCCCAGCATTTT. The rearrangement uses TRBV19 and TRBJ1-5; weak D call: TRBD1 (5 bases). CDR3 length: 15 residues. Trimming took off 0 bases at V and 6 bases at J, with 12 bases between the two ends. Looked up from germline, CDR1 is LNHDA and CDR2 is SQIVND (reference sequence).

The chain joins TRBV9 to TRBJ2-7; D gene ambiguous. Per the germline V gene, CDR1 is SGDLS and CDR2 is YYNGEE. Trimming shortened V by 0 bases and J by 0 bases, and 4 bases separated the two germline ends. The CDR3 consists of 13 residues. CDR3 coding DNA: TGTGCCAGCAGCGTAGGATCCTCCTACGAGCAGTACTTC. This gives the protein CASSVGSSYEQYF. The full variable domain, in which reference TRBV9 and TRBJ2-7 provide the parts outside the CDR3, is DSGVTQTPKHLITATGQRVTLRCSPRSGDLSVYWYQQSLDQGLQFLIQYYNGEERAKGNILERFSAQQFPDLHSELNLSSLELGDSALYFCASSVGSSYEQYFGPGTRLTVT.

The J gene is TRBJ1-2, the V gene TRBV30; tentatively, D is TRBD1 (5 bases). Germline V CDR1 and CDR2: GTSNPN, SVGIG (reference sequence). The CDR3 consists of 13 residues. The V end lost 4 bases, the J end lost 4 bases, and 13 bases lay between the germline ends. CDR3 region: CAWNPGNAYGYTF. CDR3 nucleotides: TGTGCCTGGAATCCAGGGAATGCCTATGGCTACACCTTC.

The chain combines TRBV7-6 with TRBJ1-5; the match to TRBD1 covers 7 bases. The CDR3 is made up of 19 amino acids. The V and J ends lost 2 bases and 0 bases, in that order; junction bases with no gene match: 13. In germline, CDR1 is SGHVS, CDR2 FNYEAQ. The DNA of the CDR3 is TGTGCCAGCAGCTTACAAAGGGGGACAGAAGGAGCTAGCAATCAGCCCCAGCATTTT. Its protein is CASSLQRGTEGASNQPQHF.

The rearrangement uses TRBV19 and TRBJ1-6; TRBD1 aligns across 8 bases. V was clipped by 4 bases and J by 5 bases; unmatched bases: 7. This CDR3 has 16 residues. Germline V CDR1 and CDR2: LNHDA, SQIVND (reference sequence). In nucleotides, the CDR3 is TGTGCCAGTAGTACACTTGGGACAGGAAATAATTCACCCCTCCACTTT. It specifies CASSTLGTGNNSPLHF.

This chain links TRBV19 with TRBJ2-6, with D tentatively TRBD2 (5 bases). CDR3 size: 14 residues. The V end lost 9 bases, the J end lost 3 bases, and 12 bases lay between the germline ends. Germline assignment: CDR1 LNHDA and CDR2 SQIVND (reference sequence). This chain's CDR3 is CASQDSLGANVLTF. The CDR3 DNA reads as TGTGCCAGCCAGGACTCGCTTGGGGCCAACGTCCTGACTTTC.

The chain combines TRBV9 with TRBJ2-3, with D hard to call. Germline V CDR1 and CDR2: SGDLS, YYNGEE. V was cut by 0 bases and J by 0 bases, with 5 bases left in between. The CDR3 runs 14 residues. DNA of the CDR3: TGTGCCAGCAGCGTAGCCAGGAGCACAGATACGCAGTATTTT. Translating it yields CASSVARSTDTQYF.

This chain connects TRBV6-5 to TRBJ1-1; tentatively, D is TRBD1 (5 bases). The CDR3 is made up of 14 amino acids. CDR1 is MNHEY, CDR2 SVGAGI, per germline. The V end lost 6 bases, the J end lost 2 bases, and 13 bases lay between the germline ends. CDR3 sequence (DNA): TGTGCCAGCAGGACCAGCGGGGGAAACACTGAAGCTTTCTTT. Residues: CASRTSGGNTEAFF.

This rearrangement joins TRBV19 to TRBJ2-6; D uncertain. Germline loops: CDR1 LNHDA, CDR2 SQIVND (reference sequence). V was trimmed by 2 bases and J by 0 bases, leaving 5 bases between them. The CDR3 is 15 residues long. The CDR3 nucleotides are TGTGCCAGTAGTATATCATTCTCTGGGGCCAACGTCCTGACTTTC. Its translation is CASSISFSGANVLTF.

Only one count was recorded for this clone. The CDR3 sequence is CAIRGMGSYNEQFF. As DNA, the CDR3 is TGTGCCATCAGGGGTATGGGTTCCTACAATGAGCAGTTCTTC. This rearrangement joins TRBV10-3 to TRBJ2-1, with no clear D. V lost 6 bases to trimming and J lost 1 base, with 10 bases between them. This CDR3 has 14 residues. Germline CDR1 reads ENHRY; CDR2 reads SYGVKD.

V is TRBV21-1 and J is TRBJ1-1; the tabulated D call, TRBD1, remains unverified against the DNA. TRBV21-1 is classified as a pseudogene. The CDR3 length is 14 residues. The CDR3 sequence: CASSLTGDHTEAFF. CDR3 nucleotide sequence: TGTGCCAGCAGCCTGACAGGCGATCACACTGAAGCTTTCTTT.

J is TRBJ2-1 and V is TRBV27; 8 bases line up with TRBD1. This CDR3 region has 14 residues. J lost 8 bases, V lost 3 bases, and 6 bases had no gene match. Germline CDR1 reads MNHEY; CDR2 reads SMNVEV (reference sequence). The CDR3 sequence: CASSLDRDYYEQFF. The CDR3 nucleotides are TGTGCCAGCAGTTTGGACAGGGATTATTATGAGCAGTTCTTC.

V gene TRBV5-5 combines with J gene TRBJ2-3, with D maybe TRBD2 (5 bases). The germline V gene has CDR1 SGHKS and CDR2 YYEKEE (reference sequence). CDR3 length: 17 amino acids. Trimming left V 5 bases short and J 6 bases short, with 25 bases between. This chain's CDR3 is CASRSGGARMALDTQYF. The CDR3 DNA reads TGTGCCAGCAGATCCGGAGGCGCCCGAATGGCTTTGGATACGCAGTATTTT.

J is TRBJ1-6 and V is TRBV2; 9 nucleotides align to TRBD1. CDR3 length: 13 residues. V was pared by 6 bases and J by 10 bases, with 4 bases of the junction left unmatched. CDR1 is SNHLY, CDR2 FYNNEI, per germline. The CDR3 region is CASSDRGGSPLHF. The DNA of the CDR3 is TGTGCCAGCAGCGACAGGGGGGGATCACCCCTCCACTTT.

The genes are TRBV6-5 and TRBJ1-5; possibly TRBD1 for D (5 bases). The CDR3 runs to 15 residues. Germline V CDR1 and CDR2: MNHEY, SVGAGI. V lost 7 bases to trimming and J lost 2 bases, with 15 bases between them. The CDR3 loop reads CASMAGREGNQPQHF. The CDR3 coding sequence is TGTGCCAGCATGGCAGGGAGGGAAGGCAATCAGCCCCAGCATTTT.

This clone was detected once. The V and J genes are TRBV27 and TRBJ1-2; D is ambiguous. V lost 1 base, J lost 5 bases, and 8 bases lay in between. CDR1 is MNHEY and CDR2 is SMNVEV in the germline V gene (reference sequence). The CDR3 spans 13 residues. CDR3 loop: CASSLFAAYGYTF. As DNA, the CDR3 is TGTGCCAGCAGTTTATTTGCAGCTTATGGCTACACCTTC.

This chain uses TRBV25-1 with TRBJ1-2; tentatively, D is TRBD1 (6 bases). Between the trimmed V and J ends, which lost 7 bases and 4 bases, there was a span of 10 bases. This CDR3 spans 12 amino acids. CDR1 is MGHDK and CDR2 is SYGVNS in the germline V gene. The CDR3 sequence: CASTSDSYGYTF. CDR3 nucleotides: TGTGCCAGCACTTCGGACAGCTATGGCTACACCTTC.

This chain links TRBV12-3 or TRBV12-4 with TRBJ2-7; D might be TRBD2 (5 bases). The V end was cut by 6 bases, the J end by 3 bases, with 9 bases between. The length of the CDR3 is 12 residues. The CDR3, as DNA: TGTGCCAGCAGCCTGGGGAGCTACGAGCAGTACGTC. Amino acids: CASSLGSYEQYV.